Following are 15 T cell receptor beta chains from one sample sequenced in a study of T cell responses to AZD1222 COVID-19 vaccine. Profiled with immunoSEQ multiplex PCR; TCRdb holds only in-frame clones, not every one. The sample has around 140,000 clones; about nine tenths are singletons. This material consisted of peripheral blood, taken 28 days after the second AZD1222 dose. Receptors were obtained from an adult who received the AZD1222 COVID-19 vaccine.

The CDR3 region is CAWTQGRQNGYTF. The CDR3 DNA reads as TGTGCCTGGACGCAGGGCAGGCAAAATGGCTACACCTTC. The genes are TRBV30 and TRBJ1-2; D is perhaps TRBD1 (5 bases). V was pared by 4 bases and J by 6 bases, with 15 bases between. CDR1 is GTSNPN, CDR2 SVGIG, per germline (reference sequence). CDR3 length: 13 residues.

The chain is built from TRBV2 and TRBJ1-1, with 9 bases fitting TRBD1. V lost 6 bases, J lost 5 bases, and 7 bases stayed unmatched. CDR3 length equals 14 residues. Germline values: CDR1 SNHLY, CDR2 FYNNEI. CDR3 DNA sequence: TGTGCCAGCAGGCCACAGGGGGCTCGGACTGAAGCTTTCTTT. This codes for CASRPQGARTEAFF.

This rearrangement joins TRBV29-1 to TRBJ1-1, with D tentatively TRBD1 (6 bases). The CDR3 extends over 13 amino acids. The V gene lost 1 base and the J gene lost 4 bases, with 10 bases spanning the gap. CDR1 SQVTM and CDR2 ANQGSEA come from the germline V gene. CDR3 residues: CSVEVIGGTEAFF. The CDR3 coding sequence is TGCAGCGTTGAAGTAATAGGGGGCACTGAAGCTTTCTTT.

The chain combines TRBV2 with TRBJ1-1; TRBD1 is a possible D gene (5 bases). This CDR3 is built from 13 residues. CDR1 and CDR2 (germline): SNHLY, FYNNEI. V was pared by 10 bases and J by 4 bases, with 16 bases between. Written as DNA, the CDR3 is TGTGCCACCAGGGAGGGTCGGGGCACTGAAGCTTTCTTT. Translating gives CATREGRGTEAFF.

This CDR3 reads CASSFPLAGGPPDTQYF. The CDR3 bases are TGTGCCAGCAGCTTTCCCCTAGCGGGAGGGCCCCCAGATACGCAGTATTTT. V usage is TRBV11-3 and J usage is TRBJ2-3, with 12 bases matching TRBD2. The CDR3 is 17 amino acids. Germline-derived CDR1 and CDR2 are SGHNT and YENEEA. V was clipped by 3 bases and J by 4 bases; unmatched bases: 8.

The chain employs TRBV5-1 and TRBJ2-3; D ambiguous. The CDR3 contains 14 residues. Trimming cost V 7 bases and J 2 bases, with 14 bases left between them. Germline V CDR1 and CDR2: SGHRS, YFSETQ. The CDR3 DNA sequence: TGCGCCAGCCGCCGTGTGCTAGACACAGATACGCAGTATTTT. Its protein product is CASRRVLDTDTQYF.

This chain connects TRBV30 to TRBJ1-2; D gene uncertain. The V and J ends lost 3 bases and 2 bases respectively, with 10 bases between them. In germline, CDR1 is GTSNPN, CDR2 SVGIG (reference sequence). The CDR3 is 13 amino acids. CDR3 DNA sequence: TGTGCCTGGAGCCTACAGAGAAACTATGGCTACACCTTC. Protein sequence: CAWSLQRNYGYTF.

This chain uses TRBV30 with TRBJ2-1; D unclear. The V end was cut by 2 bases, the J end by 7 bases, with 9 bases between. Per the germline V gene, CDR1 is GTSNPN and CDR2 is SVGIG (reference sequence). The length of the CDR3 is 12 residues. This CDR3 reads CAWSLIPNEQFF. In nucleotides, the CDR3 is TGTGCCTGGAGTCTGATACCTAATGAGCAGTTCTTC. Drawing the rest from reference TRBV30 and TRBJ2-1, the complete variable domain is SQTIHQWPATLVQPVGSPLSLECTVEGTSNPNLYWYRQAAGRGLQLLFYSVGIGQISSEVPQNLSASRPQDRQFILSSKKLLLSDSGFYLCAWSLIPNEQFFGPGTRLTVL.

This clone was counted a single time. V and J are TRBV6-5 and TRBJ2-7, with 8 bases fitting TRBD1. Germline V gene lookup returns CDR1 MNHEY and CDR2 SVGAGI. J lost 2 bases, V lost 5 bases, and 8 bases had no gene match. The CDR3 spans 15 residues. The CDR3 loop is CASSPGTGLPYEQYV. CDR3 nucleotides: TGTGCCAGCAGTCCCGGGACAGGACTCCCCTACGAGCAGTACGTC.

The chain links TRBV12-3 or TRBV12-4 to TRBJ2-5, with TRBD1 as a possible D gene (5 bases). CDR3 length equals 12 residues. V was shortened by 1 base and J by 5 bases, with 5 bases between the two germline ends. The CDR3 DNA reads TGTGCCAGCAGTTTAGAGGGGGAGACCCAGTACTTC. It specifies CASSLEGETQYF.

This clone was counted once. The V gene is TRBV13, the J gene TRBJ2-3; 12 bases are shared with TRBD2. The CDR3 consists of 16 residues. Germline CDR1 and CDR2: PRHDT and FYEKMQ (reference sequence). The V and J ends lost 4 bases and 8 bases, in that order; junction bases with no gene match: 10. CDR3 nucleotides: TGTGCCAGCAGCTCCGAACGGACTAGCGGGGTTATTACGCAGTATTTT. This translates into CASSSERTSGVITQYF.

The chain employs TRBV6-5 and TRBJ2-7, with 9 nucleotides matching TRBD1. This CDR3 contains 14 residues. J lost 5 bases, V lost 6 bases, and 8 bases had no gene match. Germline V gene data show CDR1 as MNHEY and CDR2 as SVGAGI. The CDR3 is CASRPGQGFHEQYF. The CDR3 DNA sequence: TGTGCCAGCAGACCGGGACAGGGCTTCCACGAGCAGTACTTC.

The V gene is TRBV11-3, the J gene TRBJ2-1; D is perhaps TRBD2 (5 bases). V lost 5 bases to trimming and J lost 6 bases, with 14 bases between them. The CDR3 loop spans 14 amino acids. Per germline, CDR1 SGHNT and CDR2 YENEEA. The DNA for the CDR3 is TGTGCCAGCAGCCCCGACTTAGCGACCAATGAGCAGTTCTTC. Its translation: CASSPDLATNEQFF.

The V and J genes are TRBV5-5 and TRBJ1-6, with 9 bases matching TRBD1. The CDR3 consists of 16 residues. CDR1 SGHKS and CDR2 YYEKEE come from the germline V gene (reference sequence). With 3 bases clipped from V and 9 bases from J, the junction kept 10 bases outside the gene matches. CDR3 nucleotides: TGTGCCAGCAGCTCCGACAGGGGGATGATTGGTTCACCCCTCCACTTT. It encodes CASSSDRGMIGSPLHF. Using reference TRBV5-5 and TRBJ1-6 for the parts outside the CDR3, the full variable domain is DAGVTQSPTHLIKTRGQQVTLRCSPISGHKSVSWYQQVLGQGPQFIFQYYEKEERGRGNFPDRFSARQFPNYSSELNVNALLLGDSALYLCASSSDRGMIGSPLHFGNGTRLTVT.

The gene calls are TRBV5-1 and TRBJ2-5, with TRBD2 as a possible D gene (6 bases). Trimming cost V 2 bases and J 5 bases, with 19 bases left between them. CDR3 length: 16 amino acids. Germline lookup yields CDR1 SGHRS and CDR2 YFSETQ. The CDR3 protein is CASSFGGLTRGETQYF. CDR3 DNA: TGCGCCAGCAGCTTCGGTGGCTTGACTAGAGGTGAGACCCAGTACTTC. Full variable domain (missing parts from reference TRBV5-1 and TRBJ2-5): KAGVTQTPRYLIKTRGQQVTLSCSPISGHRSVSWYQQTPGQGLQFLFEYFSETQRNKGNFPGRFSGRQFSNSRSEMNVSTLELGDSALYLCASSFGGLTRGETQYFGPGTRLLVL.